This is a list of T cell receptor beta chains from one sample in a study of CD8 T cells in ankylosing spondylitis. TCRdb re-called the 5' RACE reads with MiXCR, one entry per CDR3 protein. The data hold 120,000 or so distinct CDR3 sequences, with roughly 15% observed a single time. Sequences were obtained from blood, either unsorted or a sorted T cell fraction (not recorded which). The origin of the receptors is a female donor with ankylosing spondylitis or in good health (not recorded which). The CDR3 runs from the conserved cysteine through the conserved F or W. Each record gives: clone size, J gene, D gene, V gene, CDR3 DNA, CDR3 protein. D genes are given only for firm matches. Expanded clones get a size class; other rows say once, few or many, or leave the size out.

>many|TRBJ1-5|.|TRBV7-9
TGTGCCAGCAGCTTAGAGGGGGGGGCGGGCAATCAGCCCCAGCATTTT
CASSLEGGAGNQPQHF
>few|TRBJ1-2|.|TRBV5-1
TGCGCCAGCAGCTTGCACAGGGATAACTATGGCTACACCTTC
CASSLHRDNYGYTF
>many|TRBJ1-4|TRBD1|TRBV12-3/TRBV12-4
TGTGCCAGCAGTTTAACACAGGGGGGTAATGAAAAACTGTTTTTT
CASSLTQGGNEKLFF
>few|TRBJ2-2|TRBD2|TRBV28
TGTGCCAGCAGGGGAGGGACTAGCAACACCGGGGAGCTGTTTTTT
CASRGGTSNTGELFF
>.|TRBJ2-5|.|TRBV5-1
TGCGCCAGCAGCTTGGGTCAGCCTAAAGAGACCCAGTACTTC
CASSLGQPKETQYF
>.|TRBJ1-2|.|TRBV28
TGTGCCAGCAGCCCTGGAACTAGGATTTCGGGCTACACCTTC
CASSPGTRISGYTF
>.|TRBJ2-6|TRBD1|TRBV19
TGTGCCAGTGACAGGGCTGGGGCCAACGTCCTGACTTTC
CASDRAGANVLTF
>few|TRBJ2-5|.|TRBV5-1
TGCGCCAGCAGCGCTGATCAAGAGACCCAGTACTTC
CASSADQETQYF
>once|TRBJ1-1|.|TRBV28
TGTGCCAGCAGTTCCCAAGGGCTGGGGGCTTTCTTT
CASSSQGLGAFF
>many|TRBJ2-7|.|TRBV20-1
TGCAGTGCTAGAGGAAGAGAGACTACCTCCTACGAGCAGTACTTC
CSARGRETTSYEQYF
>many|TRBJ2-3|.|TRBV12-3/TRBV12-4
TGTGCCAGCAGTCTACGGGTGGATACGCAGTATTTT
CASSLRVDTQYF
>.|TRBJ1-6|.|TRBV4-2
TGTGCCAGCAGCCAAGGACAGTCCTATAATTCACCCCTCCACTTT
CASSQGQSYNSPLHF
>few|TRBJ1-1|.|TRBV5-1
TGCGCCAGCAGTACAGGGATGAACACTGAAGCTTTCTTT
CASSTGMNTEAFF
>.|TRBJ1-1|.|TRBV5-5
TGTGCCAGCCTCTCGGGCCTGTTTGAAGCTTTCTTT
CASLSGLFEAFF
>few|TRBJ2-3|TRBD2|TRBV19
TGTGCCAGTAGTATGGGCGGGAGGATCACAGATACGCAGTATTTT
CASSMGGRITDTQYF
>.|TRBJ2-7|TRBD1|TRBV15
TGTGCCACCAGCGGAACCGGGACAGGTTACTACGAGCAGTACTTC
CATSGTGTGYYEQYF
>few|TRBJ2-5|TRBD2|TRBV7-2
TGTGCCGCTAGCGGGGGGGCCTTGGAGACCCAGTACTTC
CAASGGALETQYF
>few|TRBJ2-7|TRBD1|TRBV5-6
TGTGCCAGCAGGATCCTAAACAGGGGCGAGCAGTACTTC
CASRILNRGEQYF
>few|TRBJ1-6|.|TRBV7-2
TGTGCCAGCAGCTTTGGCCCCGCGTCGAATTCACCCCTCCACTTT
CASSFGPASNSPLHF
>many|TRBJ1-1|.|TRBV5-1
TGCGCCAGCAGCTTGGAGTGGGGAACGAACACTGAAGCTTTCTTT
CASSLEWGTNTEAFF
>.|TRBJ2-7|TRBD1|TRBV11-2
TGTGCCAGCAGCTTACCGGGACAGAGAACCTACGAGCAGTACTTC
CASSLPGQRTYEQYF
>many|TRBJ2-2|.|TRBV5-6
TGTGCCAGCGCCCCAAGGTTGGGAACCTCGAACACCGGGGAGCTGTTTTTT
CASAPRLGTSNTGELFF